The T cell receptor beta chain under discussion was sequenced for a study of metastatic and nonmetastatic thyroid tumors. Study summary: Peripheral blood and tumor or nodule samples from malignant and benign thyroid patients were compared. General observations from the study: Malignant thyroid tumors reportedly exceeded benign nodules significantly in TCR beta diversity, with the difference appearing in blood and tumor.

In germline, CDR1 is MNHEY, CDR2 SMNVEV (reference sequence). This CDR3 contains 15 residues. The V and J ends lost 5 bases and 3 bases, in that order; junction bases with no gene match: 10. As processed by the authors: The distant-metastasis classifier for papillary thyroid cancer was built from CDR3 differences across clinicopathological groups. TCRdb re-analyzed the PCR reads through MiXCR. These V and J calls rely on TCRdb rather than the paper's analysis. The table lists about 25,000 clones, roughly 19% of them singletons. Before thyroid surgery, none of the patients had received any treatment. This clone was counted ten times or more. What it recognizes is unknown. Other DNA variants within this sample encode the same CDR3.

The V call is TRBV27, the J call TRBJ2-7, with 7 bases aligning to TRBD1. This sequence was found in a male donor with papillary thyroid cancer or a benign thyroid nodule (not recorded which). Some clones in this sample may be carry-over from other donors' samples. Material: blood. Here the CDR3 DNA reads TGTGCCAGCAGTCGTACCGGGACAGACTACTACGAGCAGTACTTC. This encodes CASSRTGTDYYEQYF.